This T cell receptor beta chain came from a study of PD-L1 blockade in urothelial cancer. Study at large: Most of the 29 patients were men who had bladder-origin urothelial cancer. Blood analysis was done at 3 weeks (second dose) and 6 weeks after treatment began. Per blood sample, T cells had a median of roughly 150,000.

The CDR3 contains 15 residues. Germline CDR1 SGHNT, CDR2 YYREEE (reference sequence). The trim removed 1 base at V and 6 bases at J, leaving 2 bases unmatched. TCRdb keeps only in-frame clones here, not all; method: immunoSEQ multiplex PCR. Of just under 30,000 clones listed, around nine tenths are singletons. The sample here was PBMCs, taken around atezolizumab (anti-PD-L1) treatment. The clonotype originates from a man between 45 and 60 years old with urothelial cancer. The V gene is TRBV5-4, the J gene TRBJ2-2; 11 nucleotides agree with TRBD1. CDR3 region: CASSLRGQGAGELFF. The CDR3 nucleotides are TGTGCCAGCAGCTTGAGGGGACAGGGGGCCGGGGAGCTGTTTTTT.